This record covers a single TCR beta chain. The antigen is unknown. The sample originates from a study of T cells in localized non-small cell lung cancer. Overall study results and limits: Because only a single region of the tumor was sequenced, heterogeneity remains possible. Compared with tumor, uninvolved adjacent lung displayed greater T cell clonality, ranking highest overall. Those with higher blood T cell density had longer overall survival. Of the top 100 tumor clones, median about 53 were in adjacent lung, 25 to 30 among its top 100.

From germline, CDR1 is SGHNT and CDR2 YENEEA. Trimming removed 5 bases at V and 1 base at J, with 8 bases between. CDR3 size: 14 residues. Sequencing used immunoSEQ multiplex PCR; TCRdb keeps in-frame clones, though not all of them. The data contain about 1,400 clones, roughly 25% of them seen just once; the ten biggest clones take up 9.5% to 13%. This chain joins TRBV11-3 and TRBJ2-2; unclear D gene. Sequences were derived from lung tumor tissue, sampled before any cancer treatment. The clonotype was recovered from an older male donor with stage I squamous cell lung carcinoma. For the CDR3, the DNA is TGTGCCAGCAGCCAGATAATGAACACCGGGGAGCTGTTTTTT. Its protein product is CASSQIMNTGELFF.